Shown below are 32 T cell receptor beta chains from a single sample sequenced in a study of OX40 agonist ivuxolimab in advanced cancers. Only in-frame clones appear in the TCRdb table, and some are missing; sequencing was by immunoSEQ multiplex PCR. The sample contains some 61,000 clones, roughly 80% of which appear only once. The sample was CD4+ or CD8+ T cells sorted from blood, taken in a trial of the OX40 agonist ivuxolimab. Receptors originate from an adult with an advanced solid tumor such as melanoma, head and neck, liver or kidney cancer.

V usage is TRBV6-1 and J usage is TRBJ2-3, with TRBD2 matching over 8 bases. J gave up 6 bases and V 5 bases, and 7 bases lay outside the gene matches. Germline CDR1 and CDR2: MNHNS and SASEGT. The CDR3 is 14 residues long. The CDR3 nucleotides read TGTGCCAGCAGTTTACGGACTAGCCTGGATACGCAGTATTTT. Translating gives CASSLRTSLDTQYF.

The chain combines TRBV19 with TRBJ2-5; 8 bases line up with TRBD2. There are 13 residues in the CDR3. In germline, CDR1 is LNHDA, CDR2 SQIVND (reference sequence). With 9 bases clipped from V and 5 bases from J, the junction kept 8 bases outside the gene matches. The CDR3 DNA reads as TGTGCCAGCGCCGGGACGGGGGGGGAGACCCAGTACTTC. It specifies CASAGTGGETQYF.

V gene TRBV9 combines with J gene TRBJ2-1; the match to TRBD2 covers 10 bases. The CDR3 loop spans 15 amino acids. Germline loops: CDR1 SGDLS, CDR2 YYNGEE. V shed 0 bases, J shed 5 bases, and the junction held 2 bases outside the gene matches. The CDR3 DNA follows: TGTGCCAGCAGCGTAGCACTAGCGGGGAACAATGAGCAGTTCTTC. Its protein is CASSVALAGNNEQFF.

The chain links TRBV7-2 to TRBJ1-5; 9 positions match TRBD1. CDR1 is SGHTA and CDR2 is FQGNSA in the germline V gene. The CDR3 is 17 amino acids. The junction had 5 bases not matched to a gene; V was cut back by 1 base and J by 1 base. This CDR3 reads CASSLVGGQGSNQPQHF. The CDR3 coding sequence is TGTGCCAGCAGCTTAGTGGGTGGACAGGGGAGCAATCAGCCCCAGCATTTT.

This chain uses TRBV13 with TRBJ2-3, with 8 bases aligning to TRBD2. Germline lookup yields CDR1 PRHDT and CDR2 FYEKMQ (reference sequence). With V trimmed by 10 bases and J by 4 bases, 10 bases remained unmatched. The CDR3 covers 14 residues. CDR3 sequence (DNA): TGTGCCACCCAACCGGGACTAGAGGCAGATACGCAGTATTTT. It translates to CATQPGLEADTQYF.

A few counts support this clone. The genes are TRBV6-1 and TRBJ1-5, with TRBD1 identical over 7 bases. This CDR3 contains 15 residues. Germline trimming cut 2 bases from V and 7 bases from J; bases unmatched to any gene: 8. The V gene's germline CDR1 is MNHNS and CDR2 SASEGT. The CDR3 DNA follows: TGTGCCAGCAGTGAACAGGGGGTACCGGGGCAGCCCCAGCATTTT. It translates to CASSEQGVPGQPQHF.

This rearrangement joins TRBV19 to TRBJ1-5; no clear D gene. The V end lost 3 bases, the J end lost 0 bases, and 9 bases lay between the germline ends. From germline, CDR1 is LNHDA and CDR2 SQIVND (reference sequence). The CDR3 is made up of 15 amino acids. Here the CDR3 reads CASSIRPSSNQPQHF. The CDR3 nucleotides are TGTGCCAGTAGTATTAGACCGAGTAGCAATCAGCCCCAGCATTTT.

The V and J genes are TRBV19 and TRBJ2-2, with D uncertain. V was cut by 5 bases and J by 7 bases, with 14 bases left in between. Germline V CDR1 and CDR2: LNHDA, SQIVND (reference sequence). The CDR3 sequence is 14 residues long. The CDR3: CASSLTLGYGELFF. CDR3 in DNA: TGTGCCAGTAGTTTGACTCTGGGTTACGGGGAGCTGTTTTTT.

V is TRBV6-6 and J is TRBJ2-5; a weak D match, TRBD2 (7 bases). Trimming shortened V by 6 bases and J by 5 bases, and 19 bases separated the two germline ends. This CDR3 has 15 residues. CDR1 and CDR2 (germline): MNHNY, SVGAGI (reference sequence). CDR3: CASSPGAGVVETQYF. DNA of the CDR3: TGTGCCAGCAGCCCAGGGGCGGGGGTCGTGGAGACCCAGTACTTC.

This clone was seen at least ten times. V usage is TRBV7-8 and J usage is TRBJ1-2; 12 nucleotides line up with TRBD1. Per the germline V gene, CDR1 is SGHVS and CDR2 is FQNEAQ. The CDR3 loop spans 15 amino acids. The V and J ends lost 5 bases and 8 bases, in that order; junction bases with no gene match: 9. CDR3 protein: CASSTGQGAIFGYTF. In DNA form, the CDR3 reads TGTGCCAGCAGCACGGGACAGGGGGCGATCTTCGGCTACACCTTC.

The chain joins TRBV25-1 to TRBJ1-1; TRBD1 matches at 9 bases. After removal of 6 bases from V and 0 bases from J, the junction contained 11 bases not matched to a gene. This CDR3 contains 17 residues. Germline loops: CDR1 MGHDK, CDR2 SYGVNS. The CDR3 spells CASRDRGFPSVNTEAFF. As DNA, the CDR3 is TGTGCCAGCAGGGACAGGGGATTTCCTTCTGTGAACACTGAAGCTTTCTTT. Based on the CDR3 plus reference TRBV25-1 and TRBJ1-1, the full variable domain is EADIYQTPRYLVIGTGKKITLECSQTMGHDKMYWYQQDPGMELHLIHYSYGVNSTEKGDLSSESTVSRIRTEHFPLTLESARPSHTSQYLCASRDRGFPSVNTEAFFGQGTRLTVV.

The chain carries TRBV6-1 and TRBJ1-5; 7 bases match TRBD1. CDR1 is MNHNS, CDR2 SASEGT, per germline. J gave up 2 bases and V 0 bases, and 4 bases lay outside the gene matches. The CDR3 loop spans 16 amino acids. The CDR3 reads CASSEAWDSGNQPQHF. CDR3 bases: TGTGCCAGCAGTGAAGCGTGGGACAGTGGCAATCAGCCCCAGCATTTT.

V usage is TRBV29-1 and J usage is TRBJ2-3, with a possible D match to TRBD1 (6 bases). The CDR3 contains 14 residues. V lost 8 bases to trimming and J lost 0 bases, with 15 bases between them. Germline V gives CDR1 SQVTM, CDR2 ANQGSEA. The CDR3, as DNA: TGCAGCACCACAGGGAGTAGAAGCACAGATACGCAGTATTTT. This codes for CSTTGSRSTDTQYF.

This clone occurred once. The chain combines TRBV10-1 with TRBJ2-2; TRBD1 matches at 7 bases. The CDR3 consists of 13 residues. Germline-derived CDR1 and CDR2 are WNHNN and SYGVQD (reference sequence). V trimming: 8 bases; J trimming: 6 bases; junction bases outside the gene matches: 6. The CDR3 sequence: CASRDRVAGELFF. The DNA of the CDR3 is TGCGCCAGCCGAGACAGGGTGGCCGGGGAGCTGTTTTTT.

The chain uses TRBV29-1 and TRBJ1-4, with D unresolved. CDR1 and CDR2 from the germline V gene are SQVTM and ANQGSEA. The CDR3 length is 11 residues. The germline V and J ends were trimmed by 7 bases and 3 bases, with 6 bases remaining between them. CDR3 region: CSAPANEKLFF. The CDR3 bases are TGCAGCGCCCCAGCTAATGAAAAACTGTTTTTT.

The chain recombines TRBV10-1 with TRBJ2-1; 10 bases agree with TRBD2. The length of the CDR3 is 18 residues. CDR1 and CDR2 (germline): WNHNN, SYGVQD (reference sequence). Trimming took 0 bases from V and 5 from J; bases not matched to a gene: 10. The CDR3 sequence is CASSESRPLAGDHNEQFF. The CDR3 DNA follows: TGCGCCAGCAGTGAGTCCCGGCCCCTAGCGGGAGATCACAATGAGCAGTTCTTC.

This chain links TRBV27 with TRBJ1-5; the D gene is possibly TRBD1 (6 bases). V shed 5 bases and J shed 5 bases, with 13 bases lying between them. The length of the CDR3 is 14 residues. The V gene's germline CDR1 is MNHEY and CDR2 SMNVEV (reference sequence). CDR3 in amino acids: CASSHGGGDQPQHF. The CDR3 nucleotides read TGTGCCAGCAGTCACGGGGGCGGCGATCAGCCCCAGCATTTT.

Only a few counts were recorded for this clone. V is TRBV19 and J is TRBJ2-7; D not certain. Germline-derived CDR1 and CDR2 are LNHDA and SQIVND (reference sequence). CDR3 length: 11 amino acids. The germline V and J ends were trimmed by 3 bases and 3 bases, with 3 bases remaining between them. The CDR3 region is CASSINYEQYF. The CDR3 coding sequence is TGTGCCAGTAGTATCAACTACGAGCAGTACTTC.

The J gene is TRBJ2-2, the V gene TRBV28; D may be TRBD1 (6 bases). The CDR3 consists of 16 residues. Trimming took 7 bases from V and 0 from J, leaving 15 bases between them. The germline gives CDR1 MDHEN, CDR2 SYDVKM. CDR3 region: CASTRGDTANTGELFF. The CDR3 DNA sequence: TGTGCCAGCACTCGTGGGGACACGGCGAACACCGGGGAGCTGTTTTTT.

This clone was found a few times. CDR3 nucleotide sequence: TGTGCCAGTAGTACAGGGGACGGCTACACCTTC. Protein product: CASSTGDGYTF. This chain connects TRBV19 to TRBJ1-2; D is perhaps TRBD1 (6 bases). Looked up from germline, CDR1 is LNHDA and CDR2 is SQIVND (reference sequence). The CDR3 runs to 11 residues. Trimming stripped 4 bases from V and 8 bases from J, with 8 bases between.

V usage is TRBV18 and J usage is TRBJ2-1; 8 bases match TRBD1. Trimming took 5 bases from V and 6 from J; bases not matched to a gene: 9. The CDR3 is 15 residues long. Germline CDR1 reads KGHSH; CDR2 reads LQKENI. DNA for the CDR3: TGTGCCAGCTCATTATCGGGACAGGCTTCCAATGAGCAGTTCTTC. This gives the protein CASSLSGQASNEQFF.

The chain carries TRBV14 and TRBJ2-7; 8 nucleotides line up with TRBD2. CDR3 length: 13 amino acids. Germline CDR1 and CDR2: SGHDN and FVKESK. V was pared by 0 bases and J by 7 bases, with 2 bases of the junction left unmatched. In DNA form, the CDR3 reads TGTGCCAGCAGCCAAGAAGCTAGCGGGGAGCAGTACTTC. This gives the protein CASSQEASGEQYF. The full variable domain, completed using reference TRBV14 and TRBJ2-7, is EAGVTQFPSHSVIEKGQTVTLRCDPISGHDNLYWYRRVMGKEIKFLLHFVKESKQDESGMPNNRFLAERTGGTYSTLKVQPAELEDSGVYFCASSQEASGEQYFGPGTRLTVT.

The J gene is TRBJ2-1, the V gene TRBV5-1, with D tentatively TRBD1 or TRBD2 (5 bases each). V was trimmed by 6 bases and J by 0 bases, leaving 25 bases between them. Germline V lookup: CDR1 SGHRS, CDR2 YFSETQ. The CDR3 is 19 residues long. For the CDR3, the DNA is TGCGCCAGCACCACCACCGGGACCGTATCTTTTAGCTCCTACAATGAGCAGTTCTTC. It yields the protein CASTTTGTVSFSSYNEQFF.

The chain is built from TRBV28 and TRBJ2-5; 9 bases map to TRBD2. CDR3 size: 15 residues. V shed 6 bases and J 5 bases; nucleotides not matched to a gene: 10. Per the germline V gene, CDR1 is MDHEN and CDR2 is SYDVKM. CDR3 protein: CASSRQAGGGETQYF. The CDR3 DNA follows: TGTGCCAGCAGCCGCCAAGCGGGAGGCGGGGAGACCCAGTACTTC.

The chain has TRBV11-2 and TRBJ2-5; maybe TRBD2 (6 bases). V dropped 5 bases and J dropped 3 bases, with 10 bases sitting between them. Looked up from germline, CDR1 is SGHAT and CDR2 is FQNNGV. The CDR3 has 13 residues. The CDR3 DNA reads as TGTGCCAGCAGCGGGCGACTAGAAGAGACCCAGTACTTC. Protein product: CASSGRLEETQYF.

This clone was seen only a few times. The J gene is TRBJ1-3, the V gene TRBV6-1; D call uncertain. From germline, CDR1 is MNHNS and CDR2 SASEGT. V lost 3 bases, J lost 2 bases, and 11 bases lay in between. The CDR3 is made up of 15 amino acids. The CDR3 sequence is CASSEGRRAGNTIYF. In DNA form, the CDR3 reads TGTGCCAGCAGTGAGGGCAGGCGGGCTGGAAACACCATATATTTT.

The rearrangement links TRBV6-5 to TRBJ2-7; D possibly corresponds to TRBD1 (6 bases). CDR1 and CDR2 from the germline V gene are MNHEY and SVGAGI. Trimming shortened V by 5 bases and J by 2 bases, and 13 bases separated the two germline ends. The CDR3 has 14 amino acids. The CDR3 protein is CASSGGLKPYEQYF. For the CDR3, the DNA is TGTGCCAGCAGTGGGGGCCTCAAACCCTACGAGCAGTACTTC.

The chain is built from TRBV12-2 and TRBJ2-2; the table gives TRBD2 as D, unverified against the DNA. TRBV12-2 represents a pseudogene. The CDR3 has 18 amino acids. DNA of the CDR3: TGTGCAAGTCGCTTTCAGATAGAGGAGGATGCGAACACCGGGGAGCTGTTTTTT. Amino acid sequence: CASRFQIEEDANTGELFF.

The sample holds one count of this clone. The CDR3 sequence: CASSRTGNYGYTF. CDR3 in DNA: TGTGCCAGCAGCAGGACAGGAAACTATGGCTACACCTTC. This chain connects TRBV6-4 to TRBJ1-2, with TRBD1 identical over 7 bases. Per the germline V gene, CDR1 is MRHNA and CDR2 is SNTAGT. The CDR3 has 13 residues. V dropped 6 bases and J dropped 2; count of bases not matched to a gene: 3.

This clone was seen at least ten times. The chain combines TRBV2 with TRBJ2-1; TRBD1 or TRBD2 may be the D gene (6 bases each). Trimming took off 2 bases at V and 12 bases at J, with 11 bases between the two ends. This CDR3 contains 12 residues. Germline V gene sequence: CDR1 SNHLY, CDR2 FYNNEI. This chain's CDR3 is CASSEQGRWQFF. As DNA, the CDR3 is TGTGCCAGCAGTGAACAGGGGAGGTGGCAGTTCTTC.

In DNA form, the CDR3 reads TGTGCCAGCAGTCCCTGGGACAGCTATGGCTACACCTTC. Its translation: CASSPWDSYGYTF. The chain carries TRBV6-5 and TRBJ1-2; 7 bases map to TRBD1. Germline V gene data show CDR1 as MNHEY and CDR2 as SVGAGI. V was pared by 5 bases and J by 4 bases, with 4 bases of the junction left unmatched. There are 13 residues in the CDR3.

This clone has a single count. The V and J genes are TRBV4-1 and TRBJ2-1, with TRBD2 matching over 12 bases. J gave up 4 bases and V 2 bases, and 3 bases lay outside the gene matches. The length of the CDR3 is 16 residues. The germline gives CDR1 MGHRA, CDR2 YSYEKL. Here the CDR3 DNA reads TGCGCCAGCAGCCAACGGACTAGCGGGGCATACAATGAGCAGTTCTTC. As protein: CASSQRTSGAYNEQFF.